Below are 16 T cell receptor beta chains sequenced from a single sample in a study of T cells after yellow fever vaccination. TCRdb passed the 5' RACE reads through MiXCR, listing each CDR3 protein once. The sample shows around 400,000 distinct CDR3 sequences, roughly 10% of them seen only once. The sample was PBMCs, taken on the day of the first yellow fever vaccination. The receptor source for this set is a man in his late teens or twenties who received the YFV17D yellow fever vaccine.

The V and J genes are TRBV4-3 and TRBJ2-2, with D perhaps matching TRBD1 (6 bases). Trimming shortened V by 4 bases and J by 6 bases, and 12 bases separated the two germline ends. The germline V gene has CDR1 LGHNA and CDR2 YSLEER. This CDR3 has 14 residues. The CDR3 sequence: CASSRFQGPGELFF. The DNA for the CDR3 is TGCGCCAGCAGCCGCTTCCAGGGGCCCGGGGAGCTGTTTTTT.

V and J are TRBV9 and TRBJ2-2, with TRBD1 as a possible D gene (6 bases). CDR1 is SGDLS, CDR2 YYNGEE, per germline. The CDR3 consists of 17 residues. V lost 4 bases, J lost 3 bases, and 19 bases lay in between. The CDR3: CASSPDSLIAYTGELFF. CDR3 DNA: TGTGCCAGCAGCCCGGACAGCCTCATTGCATACACCGGGGAGCTGTTTTTT.

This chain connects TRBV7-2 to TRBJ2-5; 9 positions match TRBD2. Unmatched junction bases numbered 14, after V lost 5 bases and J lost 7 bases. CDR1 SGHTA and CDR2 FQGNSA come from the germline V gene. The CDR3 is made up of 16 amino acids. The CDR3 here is CASSRGGEGLAGTQYF. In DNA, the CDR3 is TGTGCCAGCAGCCGAGGGGGGGAGGGACTAGCCGGGACCCAGTACTTC.

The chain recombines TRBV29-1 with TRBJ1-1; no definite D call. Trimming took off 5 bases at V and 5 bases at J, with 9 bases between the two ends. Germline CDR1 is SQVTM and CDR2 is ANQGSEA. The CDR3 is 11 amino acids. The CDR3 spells CSVSRVTEAFF. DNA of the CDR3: TGCAGCGTTTCTCGTGTAACTGAAGCTTTCTTT.

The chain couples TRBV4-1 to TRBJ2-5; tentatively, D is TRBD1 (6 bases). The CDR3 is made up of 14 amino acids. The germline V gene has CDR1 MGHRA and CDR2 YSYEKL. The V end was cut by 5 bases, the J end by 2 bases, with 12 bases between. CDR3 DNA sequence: TGCGCCAGCAGCAAAGGGGGAATACAAGAGACCCAGTACTTC. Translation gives CASSKGGIQETQYF.

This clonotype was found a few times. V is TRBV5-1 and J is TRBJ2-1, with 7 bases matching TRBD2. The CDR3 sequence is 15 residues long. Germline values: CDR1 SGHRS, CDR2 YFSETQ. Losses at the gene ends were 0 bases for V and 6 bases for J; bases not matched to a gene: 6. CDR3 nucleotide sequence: TGCGCCAGCAGCTTGGGGGCTACTAGCGTCAATGAGCAGTTCTTC. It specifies CASSLGATSVNEQFF.

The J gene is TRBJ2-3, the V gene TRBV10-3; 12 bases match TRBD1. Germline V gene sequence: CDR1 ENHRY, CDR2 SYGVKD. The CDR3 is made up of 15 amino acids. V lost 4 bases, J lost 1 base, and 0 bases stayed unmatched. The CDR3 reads CAISGDRGRTDTQYF. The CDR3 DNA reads TGTGCCATCAGTGGGGACAGGGGGCGCACAGATACGCAGTATTTT.

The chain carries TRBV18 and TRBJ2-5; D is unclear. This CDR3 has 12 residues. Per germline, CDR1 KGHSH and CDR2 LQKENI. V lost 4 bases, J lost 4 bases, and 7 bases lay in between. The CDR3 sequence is CASSHPLETQYF. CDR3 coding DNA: TGTGCCAGCTCACACCCCCTAGAGACCCAGTACTTC. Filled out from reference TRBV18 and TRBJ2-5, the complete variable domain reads NAGVMQNPRHLVRRRGQEARLRCSPMKGHSHVYWYRQLPEEGLKFMVYLQKENIIDESGMPKERFSAEFPKEGPSILRIQQVVRGDSAAYFCASSHPLETQYFGPGTRLLVL.

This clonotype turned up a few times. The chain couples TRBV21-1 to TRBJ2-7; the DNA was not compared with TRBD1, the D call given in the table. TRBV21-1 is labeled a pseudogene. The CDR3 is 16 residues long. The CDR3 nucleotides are TGTGCCAGCAGCCTTCGGACACGTAAGAGCTCCTACGAGCAGTACGTC. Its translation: CASSLRTRKSSYEQYV.

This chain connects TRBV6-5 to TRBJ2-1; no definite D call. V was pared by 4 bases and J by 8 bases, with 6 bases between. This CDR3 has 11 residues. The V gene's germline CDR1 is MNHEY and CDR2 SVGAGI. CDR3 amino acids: CASSFRYEQFF. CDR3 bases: TGTGCCAGCAGTTTTCGGTATGAGCAGTTCTTC.

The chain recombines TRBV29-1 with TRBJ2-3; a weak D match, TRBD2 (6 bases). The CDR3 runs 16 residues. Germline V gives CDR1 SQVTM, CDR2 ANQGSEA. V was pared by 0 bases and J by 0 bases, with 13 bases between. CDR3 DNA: TGCAGCGTTGAAGATCAGGAGGGGACTAGCACAGATACGCAGTATTTT. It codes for CSVEDQEGTSTDTQYF.

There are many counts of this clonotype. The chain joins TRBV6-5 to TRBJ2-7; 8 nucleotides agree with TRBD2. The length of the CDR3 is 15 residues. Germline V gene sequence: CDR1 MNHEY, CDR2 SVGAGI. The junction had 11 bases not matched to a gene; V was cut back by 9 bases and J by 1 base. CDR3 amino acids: CASPWPRGRSYEQYV. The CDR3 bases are TGTGCCAGTCCCTGGCCTCGCGGGAGGTCCTACGAGCAGTACGTC.

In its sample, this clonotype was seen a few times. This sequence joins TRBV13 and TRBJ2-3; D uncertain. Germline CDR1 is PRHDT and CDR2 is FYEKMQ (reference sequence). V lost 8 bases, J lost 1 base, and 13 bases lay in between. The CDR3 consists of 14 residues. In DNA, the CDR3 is TGTGCCAGCCTTAGAACGGGTGGCACAGATACGCAGTATTTT. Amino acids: CASLRTGGTDTQYF.

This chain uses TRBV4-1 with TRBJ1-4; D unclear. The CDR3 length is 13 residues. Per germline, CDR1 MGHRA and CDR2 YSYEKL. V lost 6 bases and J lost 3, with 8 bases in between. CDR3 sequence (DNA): TGCGCCAGCAGTCAAAGACCTAATGAAAAACTGTTTTTT. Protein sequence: CASSQRPNEKLFF.

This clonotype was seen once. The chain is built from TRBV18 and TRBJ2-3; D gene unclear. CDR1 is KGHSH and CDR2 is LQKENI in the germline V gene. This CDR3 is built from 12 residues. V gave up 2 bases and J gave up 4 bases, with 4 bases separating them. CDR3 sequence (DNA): TGTGCCAGCTCACCAACTTCAGATACGCAGTATTTT. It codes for CASSPTSDTQYF.

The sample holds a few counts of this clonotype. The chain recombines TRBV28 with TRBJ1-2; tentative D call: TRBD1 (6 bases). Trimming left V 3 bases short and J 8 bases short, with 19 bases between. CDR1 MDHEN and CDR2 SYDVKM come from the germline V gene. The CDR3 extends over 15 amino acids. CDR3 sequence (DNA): TGTGCCAGCAGTTTGGGGCAGGGGCCCTCAGGCGGCTACACCTTC. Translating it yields CASSLGQGPSGGYTF.